This entry features one T cell receptor beta chain sequence. The protocol was immunoSEQ multiplex PCR, while the TCRdb copy is restricted to in-frame clones and leaves out a portion. The data hold roughly 130,000 clones, with about four fifths observed a single time. The sample belongs to a study of blood T cell repertoires in COVID-19. CDR3 length equals 15 residues. CDR1 is SEHNR, CDR2 FQNEAQ, per germline (reference sequence). Trimming stripped 3 bases from V and 1 base from J, with 10 bases between. The sample taken for sequencing was PBMCs or T cells enriched from blood (not recorded which). The V gene is TRBV7-9, the J gene TRBJ1-3; D gene uncertain. The TCR comes from a man aged 50-60 years who had recovered from COVID-19. CDR3 residues: CASSFDSTSGNTIYF. The CDR3 DNA follows: TGTGCCAGCAGCTTTGACTCTACGTCTGGAAACACCATATATTTT.